Shown below are 14 T cell receptor beta chains from a single sample sequenced in a study of blood T cells in healthy people across ages. A second PCR, run for about 6 to 11 cycles, used a sample-barcoded 5' primer plus a J-beta primer mix. TCRdb fed the 5' RACE reads into MiXCR, producing one record per CDR3 protein. The sample shows over 1,500,000 distinct CDR3 sequences, 49% of them seen only once. Sequencing was performed on blood. The source is a woman between 40 and 55 years old in good health.

The rearrangement joins TRBV5-1 to TRBJ2-5; 11 bases fit TRBD2. There are 18 residues in the CDR3. The V gene end was trimmed by 2 bases and the J gene end by 1 base; junction bases not matched to a gene: 10. In germline, CDR1 is SGHRS, CDR2 YFSETQ. CDR3 sequence (DNA): TGCGCCAGCAGCTTACAACCTAGCGGGGGGCCCCTCCAAGAGACCCAGTACTTC. Residues: CASSLQPSGGPLQETQYF.

This chain connects TRBV27 to TRBJ2-3, with D tentatively TRBD1 (5 bases). The V end lost 5 bases, the J end lost 6 bases, and 15 bases lay between the germline ends. The germline V gene encodes CDR1 MNHEY and CDR2 SMNVEV (reference sequence). The CDR3 extends over 14 amino acids. CDR3 sequence reads: CASSARTRYDTQYF. The CDR3 DNA sequence: TGTGCCAGCAGTGCGCGGACAAGGTATGATACGCAGTATTTT.

V gene TRBV9 combines with J gene TRBJ2-7; the D is unclear. Trimming pared 4 bases from V and 0 bases from J, leaving 17 bases between. The length of the CDR3 is 16 residues. Per germline, CDR1 SGDLS and CDR2 YYNGEE. CDR3 loop: CASSPGALWSSYEQYF. CDR3 DNA sequence: TGTGCCAGCAGCCCCGGAGCCCTGTGGAGCTCCTACGAGCAGTACTTC.

The rearrangement uses TRBV7-2 and TRBJ2-5, with D possibly being TRBD2 (5 bases). V lost 5 bases and J 9 bases, leaving 16 bases between the germline ends. CDR3 length equals 13 residues. Germline CDR1 reads SGHTA; CDR2 reads FQGNSA. The CDR3 sequence is CASSTTSFAAQYF. In DNA form, the CDR3 reads TGTGCCAGCAGCACCACTAGTTTTGCAGCCCAGTACTTC.

There are a few counts of this clonotype. The chain links TRBV5-6 to TRBJ1-2; D gene unclear. CDR1 SGHDT and CDR2 YYEEEE come from the germline V gene. This CDR3 has 13 amino acids. Trimming took off 4 bases at V and 4 bases at J, with 11 bases between the two ends. The CDR3 spells CASSPGSIYGYTF. DNA for the CDR3: TGTGCCAGCAGCCCCGGGTCCATCTATGGCTACACCTTC.

Only a few counts were recorded for this clonotype. The gene calls are TRBV25-1 and TRBJ2-1; D not certain. Germline loops: CDR1 MGHDK, CDR2 SYGVNS. Trimming removed 1 base from V and 5 bases from J, with 6 bases in between. The CDR3 is 13 residues long. The CDR3 coding sequence is TGTGCCAGCAGTGAATTCCCGGACAATGAGCAGTTCTTC. The encoded protein is CASSEFPDNEQFF.

The CDR3 loop reads CASSLHTLVRAEAFF. Here the CDR3 DNA reads TGTGCCAGCAGTTTACATACGCTCGTAAGGGCTGAAGCTTTCTTT. The V gene is TRBV28, the J gene TRBJ1-1, with D uncertain. There are 15 residues in the CDR3. Germline CDR1 and CDR2: MDHEN and SYDVKM. V was shortened by 2 bases and J by 6 bases, with 16 bases between the two germline ends.

This clonotype was recorded a few times. The chain couples TRBV20-1 to TRBJ2-5, with no clear D. The CDR3 consists of 13 residues. Trimming removed 3 bases from V and 4 bases from J, with 12 bases in between. The germline V gene encodes CDR1 DFQATT and CDR2 SNEGSKA (reference sequence). The CDR3 DNA is TGCAGTGCTAGGGTCCAGCGTCGAGAGACCCAGTACTTC. Protein sequence: CSARVQRRETQYF.

There are a few counts of this clonotype. The V call is TRBV12-3 or TRBV12-4, the J call TRBJ2-5, with unresolved D. With 2 bases removed from V and 11 bases from J, the gap between germline ends came to 21 bases. This CDR3 is built from 15 residues. DNA for the CDR3: TGTGCCAGCAGTTTACGGCAGCTGCTCAACAATGAGCAGTACTTC. It yields the protein CASSLRQLLNNEQYF.

This clonotype was seen a handful of times. The chain employs TRBV27 and TRBJ2-1, with D possibly being TRBD2 (7 bases). The V end was cut by 3 bases, the J end by 4 bases, with 13 bases between. Germline lookup yields CDR1 MNHEY and CDR2 SMNVEV (reference sequence). CDR3 length equals 15 residues. CDR3 sequence reads: CASSFTGGLYNEQFF. In nucleotides, the CDR3 is TGTGCCAGCAGTTTTACGGGGGGCCTATACAATGAGCAGTTCTTC.

Comments on this clonotype: Its ends do not fully match the called genes, so a read error is possible. The V and J genes are TRBV7-2 and TRBJ2-5; TRBD1 agrees at 8 bases. The CDR3 contains 12 residues. CDR1 SGHTA and CDR2 FQGNSA come from the germline V gene. Here the CDR3 reads CASSPQGASSFF. DNA for the CDR3: TGTGCCAGCAGCCCCCAGGGGGCATCCTCGTTCTTC. Drawing the rest from reference TRBV7-2 and TRBJ2-5, the complete variable domain is GAGVSQSPSNKVTEKGKDVELRCDPISGHTALYWYRQSLGQGLEFLIYFQGNSAPDKSGLPSDRFSAERTGGSVSTLTIQRTQQEDSAVYLCASSPQGASSFFGPGTRLLVL.

This clonotype has a handful of counts. The chain is built from TRBV28 and TRBJ2-5; TRBD2 might be the D (7 bases). The CDR3 extends over 14 amino acids. Trimming stripped 8 bases from V and 4 bases from J, with 17 bases between. Germline V gene sequence: CDR1 MDHEN, CDR2 SYDVKM. The DNA of the CDR3 is TGTGCCAGCTTAAGGAGGGGGGGCCCAGAGACCCAGTACTTC. Encoded protein: CASLRRGGPETQYF.

This clonotype was counted only a few times. The V call is TRBV20-1, the J call TRBJ2-7; D may be TRBD2 (5 bases). Gene TRBJ2-5 matches the end of the DNA better, so the J call may be wrong. The CDR3 is 12 residues long. The germline CDR1 and CDR2 sequences are DFQATT and SNEGSKA (reference sequence). DNA for the CDR3: TGCAGTGCTAGTAGGCGGGAAGAGACCCAGTACTTC. Its translation is CSASRREETQYF.

The V and J genes are TRBV5-1 and TRBJ2-1; 8 positions match TRBD1. Trimming cost V 6 bases and J 10 bases; bases outside gene matches: 18. Germline CDR1 reads SGHRS; CDR2 reads YFSETQ. The CDR3 spans 16 residues. The CDR3: CASTPRAGQALGEQFF. In DNA, the CDR3 is TGCGCCAGCACTCCGCGGGCGGGACAGGCCCTAGGGGAGCAGTTCTTC. The whole variable domain, remainder taken from reference TRBV5-1 and TRBJ2-1, is KAGVTQTPRYLIKTRGQQVTLSCSPISGHRSVSWYQQTPGQGLQFLFEYFSETQRNKGNFPGRFSGRQFSNSRSEMNVSTLELGDSALYLCASTPRAGQALGEQFFGPGTRLTVL.